Below, 31 T cell receptor delta chains from the same sample are listed, as sequenced in a study of Vδ1+ human thymocytes. No antigen has been identified for these receptors. Study-level findings and limits: Thymic TRG and TRD repertoires appeared highly polyclonal, with Gaussian CDR3 length distributions.

Sequences come from RNA converted to cDNA by reverse transcription. Pooled V-gene forward primers with one constant-region reverse primer generated the CDR3 amplicons by multiplex PCR. TCRdb reanalysed the multiplex PCR reads via CATT. The sample has roughly 55,000 delta-chain clones; about 15% are singletons. The sample comprised Vdelta1+ gamma-delta thymocytes from the thymus. Sample subset: FACS-sorted CD3+ TCRalphabeta- TCRVdelta1+ TCRVdelta2- thymocytes. The origin of the receptors is a boy under three years old who had congenital heart surgery.

This clone was seen more than once but under ten times. The chain recombines TRDV1 with TRDJ1, with 7 bases aligning to TRDD2. This CDR3 is built from 17 residues. Germline V lookup: CDR1 TSWWSYY, CDR2 QGS. V trimming: 3 bases; J trimming: 0 bases; junction bases outside the gene matches: 10. The CDR3 bases are TGTGCTCTTGGGGATATTTCCTACGCGGGATACACCGATAAACTCATCTTT. Translation: CALGDISYAGYTDKLIF.

This clone showed up just a few times. This rearrangement joins TRDV1 to TRDJ1, with 8 bases identical to TRDD3. The ends lost 4 bases at V and 0 bases at J; junction bases unmatched: 10. CDR3 length equals 17 residues. The germline CDR1 and CDR2 sequences are TSWWSYY and QGS. The chain's CDR3 is CALGVDWGLTYTDKLIF. The CDR3 bases are TGTGCTCTTGGGGTAGACTGGGGGTTAACGTACACCGATAAACTCATCTTT.

This chain links TRDV1 with TRDJ1, with 12 bases matching TRDD3. Germline trimming cut 1 base from V and 1 base from J; bases unmatched to any gene: 16. The length of the CDR3 is 21 residues. CDR1 is TSWWSYY, CDR2 QGS, per germline. The chain's CDR3 is CALGERIGSYWGIQGTDKLIF. The CDR3 nucleotides are TGTGCTCTTGGGGAACGGATAGGGTCCTACTGGGGGATACAGGGCACCGATAAACTCATCTTT.

The J gene is TRDJ1, the V gene TRDV1, with D possibly TRDD3 on 5 matching bases. Deletions cut 6 bases from V and 4 bases from J, with 15 bases between. The CDR3 consists of 14 residues. Germline lookup yields CDR1 TSWWSYY and CDR2 QGS. The CDR3 sequence is CALGPERDCDKLIF. The CDR3 DNA reads TGTGCTCTTGGTCCCGAAAGGGATTGCGATAAACTCATCTTT.

The rearrangement uses TRDV1 and TRDJ1, with 13 nucleotides matching TRDD3. The CDR3 has 23 residues. Unmatched junction bases numbered 21, after V lost 2 bases and J lost 0 bases. Germline assignment: CDR1 TSWWSYY and CDR2 QGS. CDR3 loop: CALGEWPSYFRLGDTRYTDKLIF. As DNA, the CDR3 is TGTGCTCTTGGGGAATGGCCTTCCTACTTTCGACTGGGGGATACGAGGTACACCGATAAACTCATCTTT.

The V and J genes are TRDV1 and TRDJ1, with 8 bases matching TRDD3. From germline, CDR1 is TSWWSYY and CDR2 QGS. J lost 3 bases, V lost 0 bases, and 24 bases had no gene match. The length of the CDR3 is 22 residues. The CDR3 protein is CALGELGFPLYWGFRTSDKLIF. The DNA of the CDR3 is TGTGCTCTTGGGGAACTAGGCTTCCCTCTTTACTGGGGGTTCAGGACTTCCGATAAACTCATCTTT.

Comment on this clone: The same CDR3 arises from other DNA sequences in this sample as well. This sequence joins TRDV1 and TRDJ1; D not resolved. Germline lookup yields CDR1 TSWWSYY and CDR2 QGS. The CDR3 length is 15 residues. V was pared by 1 base and J by 0 bases, with 9 bases between. CDR3 coding DNA: TGTGCTCTTGGGGAACCCCCCGGGTACACCGATAAACTCATCTTT. Translated: CALGEPPGYTDKLIF.

The chain combines TRDV1 with TRDJ2, with 7 bases lining up with TRDD2. This CDR3 is 18 amino acids long. Germline V gene data show CDR1 as TSWWSYY and CDR2 as QGS. Losses at the gene ends were 4 bases for V and 3 bases for J; bases not matched to a gene: 14. CDR3 DNA: TGTGCTCTTGGGGTAAATTCCTACCGGGGGCCTGTGACAGCACAACTCTTCTTT. Its protein is CALGVNSYRGPVTAQLFF.

There are a few counts of this clone. The chain is built from TRDV1 and TRDJ1; 8 nucleotides align to TRDD2. Trimming removed 3 bases from V and 2 bases from J; junction bases left unmatched: 29. Germline V gene data show CDR1 as TSWWSYY and CDR2 as QGS. The CDR3 has 23 amino acids. CDR3 in amino acids: CALGEELPTPTYRIYSKTDKLIF. Here the CDR3 DNA reads TGTGCTCTTGGGGAGGAACTTCCTACGCCCACTTACCGGATATATTCCAAGACCGATAAACTCATCTTT.

The chain uses TRDV1 and TRDJ1; 8 positions match TRDD3. Germline values: CDR1 TSWWSYY, CDR2 QGS. V shed 0 bases, J shed 0 bases, and the junction held 12 bases outside the gene matches. CDR3 size: 19 residues. The CDR3 coding sequence is TGTGCTCTTGGGGAACTCTTCCCCTGGGGGACAATCAACACCGATAAACTCATCTTT. This gives the protein CALGELFPWGTINTDKLIF.

Of note for this clone: It is unclear where the CDR3 begins or ends on the DNA, so no DNA is shown, and the CDR3 is as TCRdb lists it. The J gene is TRDJ3, the V gene TRAV29/DV5; the table's D call of TRDD3 was not tested on the DNA. The CDR3 length is 27 residues, termini included. Germline loops: CDR1 NSMFDY, CDR2 ISSIKDK. The CDR3 loop is CSVLLCSNWTSYLGDMTGSWDTRQMFF.

The chain joins TRDV1 to TRDJ1; D is uncertain. The CDR3 loop spans 16 amino acids. Trimming took off 4 bases at V and 4 bases at J, with 19 bases between the two ends. Germline V lookup: CDR1 TSWWSYY, CDR2 QGS. CDR3 residues: CALGVKTLPCHDKLIF. CDR3 coding DNA: TGTGCTCTTGGGGTCAAGACCTTACCTTGTCACGATAAACTCATCTTT.

This clone was detected only a few times. V gene TRDV1 combines with J gene TRDJ1; D gene uncertain. V dropped 2 bases and J dropped 0 bases, with 7 bases sitting between them. The CDR3 has 14 amino acids. The V gene's germline CDR1 is TSWWSYY and CDR2 QGS. The CDR3 loop is CALGEYTDTDKLIF. CDR3 nucleotide sequence: TGTGCTCTTGGGGAATATACAGACACCGATAAACTCATCTTT.

This clone turned up a few times. V gene TRDV1 combines with J gene TRDJ1; 13 nucleotides align to TRDD3. From germline, CDR1 is TSWWSYY and CDR2 QGS. Trimming cost V 4 bases and J 1 base; bases outside gene matches: 18. The CDR3 is 21 residues long. As DNA, the CDR3 is TGTGCTCTTGGGGTAGGTTCCTTCTTTACTGGGGGATACGCGGCCACCGATAAACTCATCTTT. Encoded protein: CALGVGSFFTGGYAATDKLIF.

This clone showed up just a few times. V is TRDV2 and J is TRDJ1; 7 nucleotides match TRDD3. Germline assignment: CDR1 GEAIGNYY and CDR2 EKD. With 9 bases clipped from V and 2 bases from J, the junction kept 29 bases outside the gene matches. The CDR3 runs to 20 residues. CDR3 amino acids: CAVHGEKEKQLGIKTDKLIF. CDR3 DNA: TGTGCCGTCCACGGGGAGAAGGAAAAACAACTGGGGATTAAGACCGATAAACTCATCTTT.

This clone was observed a few times. The gene calls are TRDV1 and TRDJ1, with 13 bases fitting TRDD3. CDR1 and CDR2 from the germline V gene are TSWWSYY and QGS. The trim removed 5 bases at V and 0 bases at J, leaving 21 bases unmatched. The CDR3 is 22 residues long. CDR3 in amino acids: CALGNSCFTRLGDTGDTDKLIF. The CDR3 DNA reads as TGTGCTCTTGGGAACTCGTGCTTCACCCGACTGGGGGATACGGGGGACACCGATAAACTCATCTTT.

Note on this clone: A much larger clone lies a single base off, so this may be a read error. Different DNA sequences within this sample yield the same CDR3. This chain joins TRDV2 and TRDJ1, with 7 bases lining up with TRDD3. V gave up 1 base and J gave up 4 bases; unmatched junction bases: 11. This CDR3 has 16 amino acids. From germline, CDR1 is GEAIGNYY and CDR2 EKD. CDR3 amino acids: CACDTAGGSEVDKLIF. Written as DNA, the CDR3 is TGTGCCTGTGACACTGCCGGGGGATCAGAAGTCGATAAACTCATCTTT.

This clone has just a few counts. The rearrangement uses TRDV1 and TRDJ1; the D call may be TRDD2 or TRDD3 (7 bases each). V dropped 1 base and J dropped 0 bases, with 24 bases sitting between them. The CDR3 contains 20 residues. CDR1 and CDR2 from the germline V gene are TSWWSYY and QGS. The CDR3 loop is CALGEPNSYGVLGYTDKLIF. The CDR3 DNA sequence: TGTGCTCTTGGGGAACCCAATTCCTACGGCGTACTGGGGTACACCGATAAACTCATCTTT.

V gene TRDV1 combines with J gene TRDJ1; D call uncertain. The CDR3 is 16 amino acids. From germline, CDR1 is TSWWSYY and CDR2 QGS. V was pared by 0 bases and J by 2 bases, with 13 bases between. Here the CDR3 reads CALGELGSWVTDKLIF. DNA of the CDR3: TGTGCTCTTGGGGAACTAGGGTCATGGGTAACCGATAAACTCATCTTT.

The sample holds a few counts of this clone. This chain connects TRDV2 to TRDJ1, with 9 bases matching TRDD3. J lost 0 bases, V lost 0 bases, and 16 bases had no gene match. This CDR3 is built from 20 residues. The V gene's germline CDR1 is GEAIGNYY and CDR2 EKD. DNA for the CDR3: TGTGCCTGTGACACCGGTCCCACGCCTGGGGGATCACGGTACACCGATAAACTCATCTTT. This encodes CACDTGPTPGGSRYTDKLIF.

The sample holds many counts of this clone. V and J are TRDV2 and TRDJ1; 13 bases align to TRDD3. This CDR3 has 16 amino acids. V was pared by 5 bases and J by 7 bases, with 12 bases of the junction left unmatched. CDR1 and CDR2 (germline): GEAIGNYY, EKD. CDR3 coding DNA: TGTGCCTGTGCCCGTACTGGGGGATACGCTACCTTTAAACTCATCTTT. Translating gives CACARTGGYATFKLIF.

Only a few counts were recorded for this clone. V and J are TRDV1 and TRDJ1; D is tentatively TRDD2 or TRDD3 (7 bases each). Deletions cut 3 bases from V and 2 bases from J, with 19 bases between. CDR3 length equals 17 residues. Germline values: CDR1 TSWWSYY, CDR2 QGS. The CDR3 loop is CALGELPSWGLTDKLIF. In DNA, the CDR3 is TGTGCTCTTGGGGAGCTTCCTTCCTGGGGGCTGACCGATAAACTCATCTTT.

The chain combines TRDV1 with TRDJ1, with TRDD3 matching over 7 bases. This CDR3 comprises 16 residues. Germline V gives CDR1 TSWWSYY, CDR2 QGS. V gave up 0 bases and J gave up 4 bases; unmatched junction bases: 8. DNA of the CDR3: TGTGCTCTTGGGGAACTCGTCGGATACGTGGGCGATAAACTCATCTTT. Encoded protein: CALGELVGYVGDKLIF.

V is TRDV1 and J is TRDJ1; 8 nucleotides agree with TRDD2. Germline trimming cut 3 bases from V and 4 bases from J; bases unmatched to any gene: 28. Germline V gives CDR1 TSWWSYY, CDR2 QGS. The CDR3 spans 22 residues. CDR3 protein: CALGDRRLPTSSKEGSLDKLIF. CDR3 sequence (DNA): TGTGCTCTTGGGGACCGCAGGCTTCCTACAAGTTCCAAAGAGGGATCCCTCGATAAACTCATCTTT.

This chain joins TRDV1 and TRDJ1; TRDD3 aligns across 7 bases. Trimming took 4 bases from V and 0 from J; bases not matched to a gene: 29. This CDR3 region has 23 residues. Germline V gene data show CDR1 as TSWWSYY and CDR2 as QGS. For the CDR3, the DNA is TGTGCTCTTGGGGTCTCGGTGCTATTCTACACCTTCACTGGGGCTAAGTACACCGATAAACTCATCTTT. Translated: CALGVSVLFYTFTGAKYTDKLIF.

This clone was found a few times. This chain uses TRDV1 with TRDJ1; possible D gene TRDD2, 5 bases. The germline CDR1 and CDR2 sequences are TSWWSYY and QGS. CDR3 size: 16 residues. Trimming pared 0 bases from V and 0 bases from J, leaving 11 bases between. The CDR3 sequence: CALGELSAFYTDKLIF. The DNA of the CDR3 is TGTGCTCTTGGGGAACTTTCCGCCTTCTACACCGATAAACTCATCTTT.

This clone has just a few counts. The rearrangement joins TRDV1 to TRDJ1; 12 bases fit TRDD3. CDR1 TSWWSYY and CDR2 QGS come from the germline V gene. This CDR3 has 18 amino acids. The V segment lost 3 bases and the J segment 5 bases; nucleotides outside the gene matches: 13. CDR3 sequence (DNA): TGTGCTCTTGGGGATAAGACTGGGGGATACCCCCTTGTGGATAAACTCATCTTT. This gives the protein CALGDKTGGYPLVDKLIF.

This clone occurred a few times. This chain links TRDV1 with TRDJ1; D gene unclear. V was pared by 2 bases and J by 8 bases, with 9 bases between. The CDR3 runs to 12 residues. Germline assignment: CDR1 TSWWSYY and CDR2 QGS. In DNA form, the CDR3 reads TGTGCTCTTGGGGAAACCCATAACAAACTCATCTTT. It is translated as CALGETHNKLIF.

The V call is TRDV1, the J call TRDJ1; D might be TRDD3 (6 bases). V was cut by 2 bases and J by 3 bases, with 22 bases left in between. Per the germline V gene, CDR1 is TSWWSYY and CDR2 is QGS. This CDR3 region has 18 residues. The CDR3 DNA reads as TGTGCTCTTGGGGAATGTCAAAGGGGATTTTTTTTGGCCGATAAACTCATCTTT. This codes for CALGECQRGFFLADKLIF.

The V and J genes are TRDV1 and TRDJ2; TRDD3 is a possible D gene (6 bases). Between the trimmed V and J ends, which lost 0 bases and 4 bases, there was a span of 21 bases. The CDR3 contains 19 residues. CDR1 and CDR2 from the germline V gene are TSWWSYY and QGS. The DNA for the CDR3 is TGTGCTCTTGGGGAACTAGTGTTGAGCCCGGGGGACAGGACAGCACAACTCTTCTTT. It translates to CALGELVLSPGDRTAQLFF.

This clone was found a few times. This chain links TRDV1 with TRDJ1; D is possibly TRDD3 (5 bases). Per the germline V gene, CDR1 is TSWWSYY and CDR2 is QGS. This CDR3 spans 16 amino acids. The V end lost 0 bases, the J end lost 5 bases, and 16 bases lay between the germline ends. In DNA, the CDR3 is TGTGCTCTTGGGGAACTAAGGTGGAGGATAGGAGATAAACTCATCTTT. Its protein product is CALGELRWRIGDKLIF.